Presented here are 9 T cell receptor beta chains from one specimen sequenced in a study of T cell responses to AZD1222 COVID-19 vaccine. Assay used: immunoSEQ multiplex PCR; TCRdb lists only in-frame clones, some missing. The profile shows under 170,000 clones, about 93% of them singletons. Sequences were derived from peripheral blood, sampled on day 0 of AZD1222 vaccination. These receptors originate from an adult in good health.

This clone was counted once. J is TRBJ2-1 and V is TRBV12-5; TRBD2 might be the D (6 bases). The CDR3 extends over 14 amino acids. Germline lookup yields CDR1 LGHNT and CDR2 FRNRAP. Trimming pared 0 bases from V and 7 bases from J, leaving 10 bases between. CDR3 in amino acids: CASGLVVGRNEQFF. CDR3 nucleotide sequence: TGTGCTAGTGGTTTGGTCGTGGGGAGGAATGAGCAGTTCTTC.

The J gene is TRBJ2-3, the V gene TRBV7-9; TRBD2 is a possible D gene (7 bases). The CDR3 spans 14 residues. The germline CDR1 and CDR2 sequences are SEHNR and FQNEAQ (reference sequence). The V and J ends lost 5 bases and 4 bases respectively, with 13 bases between them. For the CDR3, the DNA is TGTGCCAGCAGCCCCCTGGGGGGGCCAGATACGCAGTATTTT. As protein: CASSPLGGPDTQYF.

CDR3 nucleotides: TGTGCCAGCAGCGAAGACAGGGCTGGCTATGGCTACACCTTC. Translating it yields CASSEDRAGYGYTF. The rearrangement links TRBV9 to TRBJ1-2; TRBD1 agrees at 7 bases. The CDR3 runs to 14 residues. Germline V gene lookup returns CDR1 SGDLS and CDR2 YYNGEE. J lost 4 bases, V lost 3 bases, and 6 bases had no gene match.

The chain uses TRBV28 and TRBJ1-1; 8 nucleotides align to TRBD1. Germline V CDR1 and CDR2: MDHEN, SYDVKM. The CDR3 covers 15 residues. V trimming: 5 bases; J trimming: 1 base; junction bases outside the gene matches: 6. The CDR3 region is CASSTQGAGNTEAFF. The CDR3 DNA follows: TGTGCCAGCAGTACTCAGGGGGCGGGGAACACTGAAGCTTTCTTT.

The chain recombines TRBV5-1 with TRBJ1-1, with a weak D call TRBD1 (6 bases). There are 16 residues in the CDR3. Trimming shortened V by 5 bases and J by 0 bases, and 17 bases separated the two germline ends. From germline, CDR1 is SGHRS and CDR2 YFSETQ. The CDR3 nucleotides are TGCGCCAGCAGGCAGACCGGGGGGCTAATGAACACTGAAGCTTTCTTT. It encodes CASRQTGGLMNTEAFF.

This clone was picked up one time. The chain has TRBV28 and TRBJ1-4; D may be TRBD1 (5 bases). The CDR3 is 12 residues long. The germline V and J ends were trimmed by 2 bases and 14 bases, with 12 bases remaining between them. The germline V gene encodes CDR1 MDHEN and CDR2 SYDVKM. In DNA, the CDR3 is TGTGCCAGCAGTTTAACGGTCCGGGGGCTGTTTTTT. Protein product: CASSLTVRGLFF.

The chain joins TRBV5-6 to TRBJ2-3; D is undetermined. The CDR3 runs to 15 residues. With 3 bases removed from V and 5 bases from J, the gap between germline ends came to 16 bases. Germline-derived CDR1 and CDR2 are SGHDT and YYEEEE. The CDR3 here is CASSWWSDGVDTQYF. The CDR3 nucleotides read TGTGCCAGCAGCTGGTGGAGCGACGGCGTAGATACGCAGTATTTT.

The chain couples TRBV6-1 to TRBJ2-6; D gene ambiguous. This CDR3 is 16 amino acids long. From germline, CDR1 is MNHNS and CDR2 SASEGT. V lost 3 bases, J lost 0 bases, and 9 bases lay in between. The CDR3 region has the DNA TGTGCCAGCAGTGATCAAGGGAACTCTGGGGCCAACGTCCTGACTTTC. This translates into CASSDQGNSGANVLTF.

The chain couples TRBV5-1 to TRBJ2-5; D is possibly TRBD1 (5 bases). CDR3 length: 13 amino acids. In germline, CDR1 is SGHRS, CDR2 YFSETQ. Trimming cost V 4 bases and J 5 bases, with 12 bases left between them. The CDR3 here is CASSPDRGETQYF. The CDR3 DNA reads TGCGCCAGCAGCCCAGACAGAGGCGAGACCCAGTACTTC.